The 32 T cell receptor beta chains below come from one sample, sequenced in a study of neurological immune-mediated disorders. Via MiXCR, TCRdb re-called the 5' RACE reads, giving one row per CDR3 protein. The sample yields under 60,000 distinct CDR3 sequences, about 9.4% seen once. The source material was PBMCs. The receptors here all came from a woman in her thirties or forties with HTLV-1-associated myelopathy (HAM/TSP).

This clonotype was seen repeatedly, ten times or more. The chain combines TRBV12-5 with TRBJ2-2; D may be TRBD1 or TRBD2 (6 bases each). The length of the CDR3 is 13 residues. CDR1 is LGHNT, CDR2 FRNRAP, per germline. Trimming removed 4 bases from V and 6 bases from J, with 9 bases in between. The CDR3 nucleotides are TGTGCTAGTGGTTCGGGGGCTTCCGGGGAGCTGTTTTTT. This gives the protein CASGSGASGELFF.

Worth noting for this clonotype: This may be a read error: a much more frequent sequence differs by one nucleotide. The CDR3 DNA sequence: TGTGCCAGCTATCCCCCGGGTTCCTACAATGAGCAGTTCTTC. Its protein is CASYPPGSYNEQFF. The chain is built from TRBV6-1 and TRBJ2-1, with D hard to call. The CDR3 consists of 14 residues. The germline V and J ends were trimmed by 8 bases and 1 base, with 12 bases remaining between them. Germline lookup yields CDR1 MNHNS and CDR2 SASEGT.

Ten or more counts support this clonotype. The rearrangement uses TRBV25-1 and TRBJ2-7; TRBD1 might be the D (6 bases). The CDR3 extends over 12 amino acids. Per germline, CDR1 MGHDK and CDR2 SYGVNS. The ends were cut back, 7 bases at V and 2 bases at J, with 9 bases in the middle. CDR3 in DNA: TGTGCCAGCAACCGGACAGCCTACGAGCAGTACTTC. Its translation: CASNRTAYEQYF.

This clonotype was seen a few times. The CDR3: CASSLWGRTGELFF. In nucleotides, the CDR3 is TGTGCCAGCAGTTTATGGGGGCGCACCGGGGAGCTGTTTTTT. The chain joins TRBV27 to TRBJ2-2, with D perhaps TRBD1 (6 bases). CDR3 length: 14 amino acids. V was clipped by 1 base and J by 4 bases, with 7 bases between them. The germline CDR1 and CDR2 sequences are MNHEY and SMNVEV (reference sequence).

This clonotype has ten or more counts. The gene calls are TRBV27 and TRBJ2-7; 7 bases are shared with TRBD1. The V segment lost 4 bases and the J segment 3 bases; nucleotides outside the gene matches: 9. Germline CDR1 reads MNHEY; CDR2 reads SMNVEV (reference sequence). This CDR3 region has 15 residues. The CDR3 here is CASSSQDRTSYEQYF. CDR3 nucleotide sequence: TGTGCCAGCAGTTCCCAGGACAGGACCAGCTACGAGCAGTACTTC.

Turning to this clonotype: A clone one base away is much larger, so this may be a read error. The gene calls are TRBV27 and TRBJ1-2, with D possibly being TRBD1 (6 bases). Trimming removed 5 bases from V and 6 bases from J, with 19 bases in between. Germline V lookup: CDR1 MNHEY, CDR2 SMNVEV (reference sequence). This CDR3 region has 15 residues. As DNA, the CDR3 is TGTGCCAGCAGTGGGCGGAAAGGGGGAATTGATGGCTACACCTTC. Translation gives CASSGRKGGIDGYTF.

This clonotype was detected ten times or more. The chain links TRBV7-9 to TRBJ2-1, with D perhaps TRBD1 or TRBD2 (6 bases each). CDR3 size: 14 residues. The V and J ends lost 5 bases and 7 bases respectively, with 15 bases between them. Germline CDR1 is SEHNR and CDR2 is FQNEAQ (reference sequence). CDR3 nucleotides: TGTGCCAGCAGCCCCACGGTAGGGGGGAATGAGCAGTTCTTC. Its translation is CASSPTVGGNEQFF.

This clonotype was seen many times. The chain recombines TRBV12-3 or TRBV12-4 with TRBJ1-1, with D possibly TRBD1 on 6 matching bases. Trimming took off 2 bases at V and 3 bases at J, with 13 bases between the two ends. This CDR3 contains 15 residues. CDR3 sequence reads: CASSLTGWGDTEAFF. The CDR3 DNA reads as TGTGCCAGCAGTTTAACAGGGTGGGGGGACACTGAAGCTTTCTTT.

V and J are TRBV20-1 and TRBJ2-7, with D possibly matching TRBD2 (7 bases). Trimming stripped 0 bases from V and 6 bases from J, with 18 bases between. The CDR3 runs 15 residues. Germline CDR1 DFQATT, CDR2 SNEGSKA (reference sequence). Here the CDR3 reads CSARDLIGGGPEQYF. The CDR3 region has the DNA TGCAGTGCTAGAGATTTAATAGGGGGGGGTCCCGAGCAGTACTTC.

This clonotype occurred many times. The chain employs TRBV20-1 and TRBJ1-2; maybe TRBD1 (5 bases). The CDR3 contains 13 residues. From germline, CDR1 is DFQATT and CDR2 SNEGSKA (reference sequence). V shed 0 bases and J shed 5 bases, with 10 bases lying between them. This CDR3 is CSARDRVNYGYTF. As DNA, the CDR3 is TGCAGTGCTAGAGACAGGGTAAATTATGGCTACACCTTC.

This clonotype was observed at least ten times. J is TRBJ2-1 and V is TRBV12-3 or TRBV12-4; D call uncertain. V was clipped by 2 bases and J by 8 bases, with 13 bases between them. The CDR3 totals 14 residues. In nucleotides, the CDR3 is TGTGCCAGCAGTTTATTTTCTAGTAGCCATGAGCAGTTCTTC. Encoded protein: CASSLFSSSHEQFF.

In this sample, this clonotype turned up many times. The chain uses TRBV16 and TRBJ1-5; 7 bases align to TRBD1. Germline trimming cut 5 bases from V and 4 bases from J; bases unmatched to any gene: 5. The CDR3 runs to 14 residues. Germline V gene lookup returns CDR1 KGHSY and CDR2 FQNENV. The CDR3 DNA reads as TGTGCCAGCAGCGAGGGGGCCACGAATCAGCCCCAGCATTTT. Its protein product is CASSEGATNQPQHF.

This clonotype occurred many times. This chain uses TRBV2 with TRBJ2-7, with D possibly being TRBD1 (5 bases). V was shortened by 5 bases and J by 3 bases, with 11 bases between the two germline ends. CDR1 and CDR2 (germline): SNHLY, FYNNEI. This CDR3 comprises 13 residues. In DNA form, the CDR3 reads TGTGCCAGCAGTCTCGACAGCCTCTACGAGCAGTACTTC. Protein product: CASSLDSLYEQYF.

This clonotype occurred many times. V and J are TRBV5-1 and TRBJ2-5; 7 nucleotides match TRBD1. Losses at the gene ends were 3 bases for V and 5 bases for J; bases not matched to a gene: 7. CDR3 length equals 14 residues. Germline V CDR1 and CDR2: SGHRS, YFSETQ. CDR3: CASSSTGVTETQYF. The CDR3 nucleotides are TGCGCCAGCAGCTCAACAGGGGTAACCGAGACCCAGTACTTC.

In its sample, this clonotype was seen a few times. This chain uses TRBV6-6 with TRBJ1-2; 9 positions agree with TRBD1. Trimming removed 6 bases from V and 8 bases from J; junction bases left unmatched: 13. The CDR3 has 15 residues. CDR1 is MNHNY, CDR2 SVGAGI, per germline (reference sequence). The DNA for the CDR3 is TGTGCCAGCAGCCACGGACTGGGACAGGGAGACGGCTACACCTTC. The encoded protein is CASSHGLGQGDGYTF.

In its sample, this clonotype was seen many times. The gene calls are TRBV3-1 and TRBJ2-7; possible D gene TRBD1, 6 bases. V lost 1 base and J lost 2, with 15 bases in between. Germline CDR1 reads LGHDT; CDR2 reads YNNKEL (reference sequence). This CDR3 comprises 16 residues. In DNA, the CDR3 is TGTGCCAGCAGCCAAGCTCCCGACAGGAACACCTACGAGCAGTACTTC. Translation gives CASSQAPDRNTYEQYF.

This clonotype has ten or more counts. The genes are TRBV20-1 and TRBJ2-3; 14 bases fit TRBD2. Germline V gives CDR1 DFQATT, CDR2 SNEGSKA (reference sequence). Unmatched junction bases numbered 12, after V lost 4 bases and J lost 0 bases. This CDR3 comprises 19 residues. The CDR3 sequence is CSAMVPGLAGVLSTDTQYF. DNA for the CDR3: TGCAGTGCTATGGTTCCGGGACTAGCGGGGGTTCTTAGCACAGATACGCAGTATTTT.

This clonotype occurred many times. The rearrangement joins TRBV20-1 to TRBJ2-7, with a weak D call TRBD2 (7 bases). With 0 bases removed from V and 5 bases from J, the gap between germline ends came to 14 bases. Germline CDR1 DFQATT, CDR2 SNEGSKA (reference sequence). The CDR3 is made up of 14 amino acids. Here the CDR3 reads CSARDLRGANEQYF. DNA of the CDR3: TGCAGTGCTAGAGATCTTCGGGGGGCCAACGAGCAGTACTTC.

This clonotype was seen repeatedly, ten times or more. The chain uses TRBV6-6 and TRBJ1-6; 12 nucleotides align to TRBD1. This CDR3 comprises 15 residues. Germline V lookup: CDR1 MNHNY, CDR2 SVGAGI (reference sequence). V was clipped by 0 bases and J by 10 bases; unmatched bases: 1. The CDR3 protein is CASSYSGQGASPLHF. In DNA form, the CDR3 reads TGTGCCAGCAGTTACTCGGGACAGGGGGCCTCACCCCTCCACTTT.

There are many counts of this clonotype. The chain joins TRBV20-1 to TRBJ2-2; no reliable D call. CDR3 length equals 13 residues. Germline CDR1 is DFQATT and CDR2 is SNEGSKA (reference sequence). V shed 1 base and J shed 1 base, with 4 bases lying between them. This CDR3 is CSARVRNTGELFF. CDR3 DNA: TGCAGTGCTAGAGTCAGGAACACCGGGGAGCTGTTTTTT.

The chain joins TRBV4-2 to TRBJ2-5, with D unresolved. The ends were cut back, 1 base at V and 2 bases at J, with 8 bases in the middle. The CDR3 consists of 14 residues. Germline values: CDR1 LGHNA, CDR2 YNFKEQ. CDR3 in DNA: TGTGCCAGCAGCCAAGCTTCCATTCAAGAGACCCAGTACTTC. It encodes CASSQASIQETQYF.

This clonotype was found many times. CDR3 sequence reads: CASSFYRGEQFF. CDR3 in DNA: TGTGCCAGCAGTTTTTACAGGGGTGAGCAGTTCTTC. The V and J genes are TRBV12-3 or TRBV12-4 and TRBJ2-1, with 7 bases lining up with TRBD1. The CDR3 loop spans 12 amino acids. Trimming at V came to 3 bases and at J to 9 bases, leaving 2 bases not matched to a gene.

This clonotype was recorded at least ten times. The rearrangement uses TRBV27 and TRBJ2-1; D is perhaps TRBD2 (5 bases). Looked up from germline, CDR1 is MNHEY and CDR2 is SMNVEV (reference sequence). The CDR3 is 13 amino acids. Trimming removed 0 bases at V and 14 bases at J, with 14 bases between. The CDR3 nucleotides read TGTGCCAGCAGTTTATCGGGCACTAGTCACAAGTTCTTC. It translates to CASSLSGTSHKFF.

This clonotype occurred many times. The chain recombines TRBV5-1 with TRBJ2-1, with D maybe TRBD2 (5 bases). With 3 bases removed from V and 8 bases from J, the gap between germline ends came to 15 bases. Germline CDR1 SGHRS, CDR2 YFSETQ. The CDR3 is 14 residues long. CDR3 bases: TGCGCCAGCAGCTCCGGGTCCCTCGGGGATGAGCAGTTCTTC. This translates into CASSSGSLGDEQFF.

This clonotype was seen at least ten times. This chain uses TRBV9 with TRBJ2-5; 7 positions match TRBD1. The CDR3 contains 15 residues. The germline gives CDR1 SGDLS, CDR2 YYNGEE. The V segment lost 4 bases and the J segment 2 bases; nucleotides outside the gene matches: 8. The chain's CDR3 is CASSPAGGQQETQYF. As DNA, the CDR3 is TGTGCCAGCAGCCCCGCTGGGGGACAGCAAGAGACCCAGTACTTC.

This clonotype was recorded at least ten times. The chain joins TRBV6-5 to TRBJ2-3; TRBD1 aligns across 10 bases. This CDR3 is 16 amino acids long. The germline gives CDR1 MNHEY, CDR2 SVGAGI. V shed 10 bases, J shed 4 bases, and the junction held 14 bases outside the gene matches. CDR3 bases: TGTGCCACCGGGGCCGGACCGGGACAGGGGTCAGATACGCAGTATTTT. Translating gives CATGAGPGQGSDTQYF.

This clonotype was seen at least ten times. This chain links TRBV5-6 with TRBJ2-3; D possibly corresponds to TRBD1 (6 bases). This CDR3 comprises 14 residues. Germline assignment: CDR1 SGHDT and CDR2 YYEEEE. The germline V and J ends were trimmed by 2 bases and 4 bases, with 11 bases remaining between them. The chain's CDR3 is CASSLGQGPDTQYF. Written as DNA, the CDR3 is TGTGCCAGCAGCTTAGGGCAGGGGCCAGATACGCAGTATTTT.

Only a few counts were recorded for this clonotype. V and J are TRBV6-2 or TRBV6-3 and TRBJ2-1, with 9 bases fitting TRBD2. Germline V gene sequence: CDR1 MNHEY, CDR2 SVGEGT. The CDR3 spans 16 residues. V shed 2 bases and J 6 bases; nucleotides not matched to a gene: 8. The DNA for the CDR3 is TGTGCCAGCAGTTACGGTTGGCGGGGGGGCTCCAATGAGCAGTTCTTC. Its protein product is CASSYGWRGGSNEQFF.

This clonotype has a count of ten or more. This chain connects TRBV2 to TRBJ2-1; D gene unclear. This CDR3 spans 14 amino acids. In germline, CDR1 is SNHLY, CDR2 FYNNEI. Between the trimmed V and J ends, which lost 6 bases and 6 bases, there was a span of 15 bases. The CDR3 here is CASRPTHATNEQFF. DNA for the CDR3: TGTGCCAGCAGGCCTACGCACGCCACCAATGAGCAGTTCTTC.

Ten or more counts support this clonotype. V and J are TRBV5-1 and TRBJ2-1; the D gene is possibly TRBD1 (6 bases). Germline V lookup: CDR1 SGHRS, CDR2 YFSETQ. This CDR3 has 14 residues. The V end lost 0 bases, the J end lost 5 bases, and 9 bases lay between the germline ends. CDR3 DNA sequence: TGCGCCAGCAGCTTGGGACAGGTTAACAATGAGCAGTTCTTC. This translates into CASSLGQVNNEQFF.

V usage is TRBV6-6 and J usage is TRBJ1-1, with D unclear. The germline gives CDR1 MNHNY, CDR2 SVGAGI (reference sequence). There are 11 residues in the CDR3. V was pared by 2 bases and J by 8 bases, with 6 bases between. The CDR3 nucleotides are TGTGCCAGCAGTTACCAGGCAGAAGCTTTCTTT. Its translation is CASSYQAEAFF.

There are many counts of this clonotype. This rearrangement joins TRBV20-1 to TRBJ2-3; 11 nucleotides match TRBD2. The CDR3 extends over 14 amino acids. The germline V gene encodes CDR1 DFQATT and CDR2 SNEGSKA (reference sequence). V dropped 2 bases and J dropped 6; count of bases not matched to a gene: 4. The CDR3 DNA sequence: TGCAGTGCTAGATCCATAGCGGGGGGGGATACGCAGTATTTT. This translates into CSARSIAGGDTQYF.